This T cell receptor (beta chain) was recovered during a study of blood T cell repertoires in COVID-19. Participants were aged about 18 to 95 years, lived in 20 to 30 US areas, and enrolled virtually. Recovery meant two consecutive negative NP/OP PCR tests, professional clearance, or resolved symptoms. Per the study methods: Amplification of reference gene primers provided the estimated nucleated cell counts. The table came from immunoSEQ multiplex PCR; TCRdb's copy has only in-frame clones and leaves some out. V and J calls and clone size come straight from that table; D and trimming were deduced from the DNA. The table shows hundreds of thousands of clones, with over 85% occurring only once. This clonotype was obtained from a man aged 55 to 69 who had recovered from COVID-19. Specimen: PBMCs or T cells enriched from blood (not recorded which).

The CDR3 coding sequence is TGTGCCAGCAGCGCGGCGTGGGGGGACCAGAGCAATCAGCCCCAGCATTTT. This translates into CASSAAWGDQSNQPQHF. This chain joins TRBV7-8 and TRBJ1-5, with D tentatively TRBD1 (5 bases). CDR3 length: 17 residues. From germline, CDR1 is SGHVS and CDR2 FQNEAQ. V lost 5 bases and J 1 base, leaving 18 bases between the germline ends.